Presented here are 18 T cell receptor beta chains from one specimen sequenced in a study of T-cell memory formation after mild COVID-19. TCRdb reanalysed the 5' RACE reads using MiXCR and keeps one entry per CDR3 protein. The sample has 400,000 to 500,000 distinct CDR3 sequences; 18% are singletons. The sample taken for sequencing was PBMCs or a T cell subset sorted from them (not recorded which). These receptor sequences come from a man aged 18 to 35 who had mild COVID-19 (a few samples of this study predate the infection). Cell type and time point are not known.

This clonotype turned up a few times. The genes are TRBV6-1 and TRBJ2-3, with D possibly TRBD1 on 6 matching bases. Trimming pared 2 bases from V and 6 bases from J, leaving 15 bases between. The germline gives CDR1 MNHNS, CDR2 SASEGT. The CDR3 totals 15 residues. CDR3 in amino acids: CASSENRAVTDTQYF. In DNA form, the CDR3 reads TGTGCCAGCAGTGAAAACAGGGCGGTCACGGATACGCAGTATTTT.

The chain uses TRBV7-2 and TRBJ1-2; D call uncertain. The germline gives CDR1 SGHTA, CDR2 FQGNSA. V was cut by 3 bases and J by 6 bases, with 14 bases left in between. The CDR3 runs to 14 residues. This CDR3 is CASSFFQVRDGYTF. The CDR3 nucleotides read TGTGCCAGCAGCTTTTTCCAGGTTAGGGATGGCTACACCTTC.

This clonotype was seen only a few times. V is TRBV14 and J is TRBJ1-2; D gene ambiguous. This CDR3 has 15 residues. Germline V gene data show CDR1 as SGHDN and CDR2 as FVKESK. V was pared by 4 bases and J by 2 bases, with 14 bases between. CDR3 in amino acids: CASSPISSGNYGYTF. Here the CDR3 DNA reads TGTGCCAGCAGCCCCATTTCTAGCGGCAACTATGGCTACACCTTC.

The rearrangement links TRBV12-3 or TRBV12-4 to TRBJ2-1; weak D call: TRBD2 (5 bases). The germline V and J ends were trimmed by 5 bases and 6 bases, with 17 bases remaining between them. The CDR3 contains 15 residues. CDR3 nucleotide sequence: TGTGCCAGCAGTATACGGGGAGTAATCCCCAATGAGCAGTTCTTC. Translating it yields CASSIRGVIPNEQFF.

There are a few counts of this clonotype. This chain uses TRBV27 with TRBJ2-5, with D possibly matching TRBD2 (7 bases). V lost 5 bases and J 5 bases, leaving 15 bases between the germline ends. CDR1 and CDR2 (germline): MNHEY, SMNVEV (reference sequence). The CDR3 is 14 amino acids. The CDR3 sequence: CASSTGGWEETQYF. In DNA form, the CDR3 reads TGTGCCAGCAGTACGGGGGGCTGGGAGGAGACCCAGTACTTC.

In its sample, this clonotype was seen many times. DNA of the CDR3: TGCGCCAGCAGTCAAGAACCGGGACAGGGGAGAGGGGATACGCAGTATTTT. This sequence encodes CASSQEPGQGRGDTQYF. The chain employs TRBV23-1 and TRBJ2-3; 10 nucleotides align to TRBD1. TRBV23-1 is given ORF status, its function remaining uncertain. With V trimmed by 2 bases and J by 6 bases, 11 bases remained unmatched. The CDR3 sequence is 17 residues long.

In this sample, this clonotype turned up many times. Written as DNA, the CDR3 is TGCGCCAGCAGCGTGGACCGTATAACCCAGCCTGGCTACACCTTC. Amino acids: CASSVDRITQPGYTF. V is TRBV5-1 and J is TRBJ1-2; the D is unclear. V lost 4 bases, J lost 7 bases, and 20 bases lay in between. This CDR3 comprises 15 residues. The V gene's germline CDR1 is SGHRS and CDR2 YFSETQ.

This sequence joins TRBV6-2 or TRBV6-3 and TRBJ1-1, with D perhaps TRBD1 (5 bases). CDR3 length equals 13 residues. Germline CDR1 and CDR2: MNHEY and SVGEGT. With 4 bases removed from V and 2 bases from J, the gap between germline ends came to 8 bases. CDR3 sequence (DNA): TGTGCCAGCAGTTGGCGGGGCAACACTGAAGCTTTCTTT. Its protein product is CASSWRGNTEAFF.

This clonotype was detected only a few times. V gene TRBV10-3 combines with J gene TRBJ2-3; TRBD2 aligns across 14 bases. The trim removed 9 bases at V and 0 bases at J, leaving 2 bases unmatched. Per the germline V gene, CDR1 is ENHRY and CDR2 is SYGVKD. The CDR3 contains 15 residues. This CDR3 is CAIRTSGGSTDTQYF. The DNA of the CDR3 is TGTGCCATAAGGACTAGCGGGGGGAGCACAGATACGCAGTATTTT.

This clonotype was seen more than once but under ten times. V and J are TRBV5-6 and TRBJ1-2; 11 nucleotides agree with TRBD1. This CDR3 is built from 13 residues. V was pared by 4 bases and J by 8 bases, with 4 bases of the junction left unmatched. Germline V gene lookup returns CDR1 SGHDT and CDR2 YYEEEE. CDR3 bases: TGTGCCAGCAGCGTCGGGACAGGGGGGGGCTACACCTTC. It codes for CASSVGTGGGYTF.

This clonotype was seen a few times. J is TRBJ2-7 and V is TRBV15; a possible D gene is TRBD2 (6 bases). Germline V gives CDR1 LNHNV, CDR2 YYDKDF (reference sequence). V was cut by 0 bases and J by 6 bases, with 9 bases left in between. The CDR3 loop spans 13 amino acids. This CDR3 is CATSRERGGEQYF. CDR3 bases: TGTGCCACCAGCAGAGAGCGGGGCGGCGAGCAGTACTTC.

This clonotype was seen only a few times. V and J are TRBV7-2 and TRBJ2-1; D call uncertain. Looked up from germline, CDR1 is SGHTA and CDR2 is FQGNSA. CDR3 length equals 14 residues. The ends were cut back, 5 bases at V and 5 bases at J, with 13 bases in the middle. CDR3 in DNA: TGTGCCAGCAGCCGTCTGGTCAGGAACAATGAGCAGTTCTTC. It specifies CASSRLVRNNEQFF. Full variable domain (outside the CDR3, taken from reference TRBV7-2 and TRBJ2-1): GAGVSQSPSNKVTEKGKDVELRCDPISGHTALYWYRQSLGQGLEFLIYFQGNSAPDKSGLPSDRFSAERTGGSVSTLTIQRTQQEDSAVYLCASSRLVRNNEQFFGPGTRLTVL.

This clonotype turned up a few times. V gene TRBV20-1 combines with J gene TRBJ1-1, with 8 bases that match TRBD1. CDR1 is DFQATT and CDR2 is SNEGSKA in the germline V gene (reference sequence). The CDR3 consists of 14 residues. V was pared by 6 bases and J by 1 base, with 7 bases of the junction left unmatched. The CDR3 sequence: CSARRTGGNTEAFF. The CDR3 coding sequence is TGCAGTGCCCGGCGAACAGGGGGGAACACTGAAGCTTTCTTT.

CDR3 coding DNA: TGTGCCAGCAGTGCCGCGGGACAGGGGTTTGGCGAGCAGTACTTC. It codes for CASSAAGQGFGEQYF. The J gene is TRBJ2-7, the V gene TRBV12-3 or TRBV12-4; 10 bases map to TRBD1. This CDR3 spans 15 amino acids. V shed 5 bases, J shed 6 bases, and the junction held 10 bases outside the gene matches.

This clonotype was seen ten or more times. The CDR3 spells CASSLGGGVSNQPQHF. CDR3 sequence (DNA): TGTGCCAGCAGCTTAGGGGGAGGGGTTAGCAATCAGCCCCAGCATTTT. The chain uses TRBV7-2 and TRBJ1-5, with a weak D call TRBD1 (5 bases). CDR3 length: 16 amino acids. V dropped 1 base and J dropped 0 bases, with 10 bases sitting between them. The germline gives CDR1 SGHTA, CDR2 FQGNSA.

The chain has TRBV12-3 or TRBV12-4 and TRBJ2-3; possible D gene TRBD1, 5 bases. The CDR3 totals 11 residues. The ends were cut back, 7 bases at V and 6 bases at J, with 8 bases in the middle. In nucleotides, the CDR3 is TGTGCCAGCACAGGGTTGGATACGCAGTATTTT. Encoded protein: CASTGLDTQYF.

V is TRBV7-2 and J is TRBJ2-7; D is possibly TRBD1 (5 bases). Germline V CDR1 and CDR2: SGHTA, FQGNSA. The V end lost 2 bases, the J end lost 2 bases, and 13 bases lay between the germline ends. The CDR3 loop spans 15 amino acids. Here the CDR3 DNA reads TGTGCCAGCAGCTTACGTACAGGAGAAGCCTACGAGCAGTACTTC. Its translation: CASSLRTGEAYEQYF.

This clonotype was counted at least ten times. The chain has TRBV20-1 and TRBJ2-3, with 8 bases fitting TRBD2. Per the germline V gene, CDR1 is DFQATT and CDR2 is SNEGSKA (reference sequence). The CDR3 has 13 amino acids. Trimming removed 3 bases from V and 4 bases from J; junction bases left unmatched: 3. DNA of the CDR3: TGCAGTGCTAGGGCGACTAGCGCAGATACGCAGTATTTT. This gives the protein CSARATSADTQYF.